Each of the 21 T cell receptor beta chains below was sequenced from the same sample in a study of CD8 T cells in Susac syndrome. Reverse transcription of 0.5 to 1 ug RNA was performed with random hexamers. TCRdb itself ran the immunoSEQ multiplex PCR reads through MiXCR, one entry per CDR3 protein. Of some 150,000 distinct CDR3 sequences in the sample, 94% were seen once. Sample: CD4+ T cells from PBMCs. These receptors were taken from a human donor in good health.

This chain uses TRBV20-1 with TRBJ2-1, with 7 bases matching TRBD2. V shed 2 bases, J shed 4 bases, and the junction held 14 bases outside the gene matches. Germline loops: CDR1 DFQATT, CDR2 SNEGSKA (reference sequence). The CDR3 runs 17 residues. CDR3 region: CSARLPLLAERYNEQFF. DNA of the CDR3: TGCAGTGCTAGACTCCCCCTCCTAGCGGAGAGGTACAATGAGCAGTTCTTC.

V is TRBV19 and J is TRBJ2-4; 9 bases align to TRBD2. The V segment lost 1 base and the J segment 6 bases; nucleotides outside the gene matches: 4. This CDR3 has 15 amino acids. The germline V gene has CDR1 LNHDA and CDR2 SQIVND (reference sequence). The CDR3 spells CASSIVGGRGNIQYF. The CDR3 DNA follows: TGTGCCAGTAGTATAGTGGGCGGGAGGGGAAACATTCAGTACTTC.

Details on this clonotype: Its ends do not fully match the called genes, so a read error is possible. The chain uses TRBV4-2 and TRBJ2-1; D is unresolved. Looked up from germline, CDR1 is LGHNA and CDR2 is YNFKEQ. The CDR3 loop spans 12 amino acids. CDR3 protein: CASSQDRWRPVF. CDR3 DNA sequence: TGTGCCAGCAGCCAAGATAGGTGGCGGCCCGTCTTC.

This sequence joins TRBV25-1 and TRBJ1-1, with TRBD1 as a possible D gene (6 bases). The V gene lost 2 bases and the J gene lost 5 bases, with 12 bases spanning the gap. The length of the CDR3 is 14 residues. CDR1 and CDR2 (germline): MGHDK, SYGVNS. The DNA of the CDR3 is TGTGCCAGCAGTGAAGGGGGCCGGGGGACTGAAGCTTTCTTT. This encodes CASSEGGRGTEAFF.

The CDR3 here is CASSPLGRNTEAFF. The DNA for the CDR3 is TGTGCCAGCAGCCCCTTGGGCAGGAACACTGAAGCTTTCTTT. This sequence joins TRBV3-1 and TRBJ1-1; D not certain. Germline CDR1 is LGHDT and CDR2 is YNNKEL (reference sequence). Trimming took off 4 bases at V and 1 base at J, with 10 bases between the two ends. The CDR3 is 14 amino acids.

The J gene is TRBJ2-7, the V gene TRBV3-1; D perhaps matches TRBD2 (6 bases). The CDR3 runs 14 residues. Trimming left V 4 bases short and J 2 bases short, with 12 bases between. CDR1 and CDR2 from the germline V gene are LGHDT and YNNKEL (reference sequence). CDR3 nucleotide sequence: TGTGCCAGCAGCCCCGGGACTTCAGCCTACGAGCAGTACTTC. Protein product: CASSPGTSAYEQYF.

The V gene is TRBV7-9, the J gene TRBJ2-7; D perhaps matches TRBD2 (5 bases). V lost 4 bases and J 3 bases, leaving 13 bases between the germline ends. Germline V gives CDR1 SEHNR, CDR2 FQNEAQ (reference sequence). The CDR3 is made up of 14 amino acids. CDR3 protein: CASSSLGLIYEQYF. The CDR3 DNA sequence: TGTGCCAGCAGCTCCCTCGGACTGATCTACGAGCAGTACTTC.

This chain connects TRBV7-2 to TRBJ2-7, with D hard to call. This CDR3 has 12 residues. Germline assignment: CDR1 SGHTA and CDR2 FQGNSA. V was trimmed by 5 bases and J by 3 bases, leaving 8 bases between them. Written as DNA, the CDR3 is TGTGCCAGCAGCCCCCCTAACTACGAGCAGTACTTC. This encodes CASSPPNYEQYF. The entire variable domain, with the rest obtained from reference TRBV7-2 and TRBJ2-7, is as follows: GAGVSQSPSNKVTEKGKDVELRCDPISGHTALYWYRQSLGQGLEFLIYFQGNSAPDKSGLPSDRFSAERTGGSVSTLTIQRTQQEDSAVYLCASSPPNYEQYFGPGTRLTVT.

The chain couples TRBV3-1 to TRBJ2-4, with 11 bases fitting TRBD1. The CDR3 extends over 14 amino acids. Looked up from germline, CDR1 is LGHDT and CDR2 is YNNKEL (reference sequence). V lost 4 bases, J lost 11 bases, and 7 bases stayed unmatched. CDR3: CASSLGTGGGFQYF. CDR3 nucleotide sequence: TGTGCCAGCAGCCTCGGGACAGGGGGAGGGTTTCAGTACTTC.

This clonotype appeared once. The chain has TRBV7-9 and TRBJ2-7; 7 nucleotides align to TRBD2. The CDR3 covers 15 residues. V was clipped by 4 bases and J by 2 bases; unmatched bases: 8. The V gene's germline CDR1 is SEHNR and CDR2 FQNEAQ (reference sequence). The CDR3 spells CASSSSPGLAYEQYF. CDR3 nucleotide sequence: TGTGCCAGCAGCTCCTCCCCCGGACTAGCCTACGAGCAGTACTTC.

The chain joins TRBV27 to TRBJ1-1, with unresolved D. Germline V gene lookup returns CDR1 MNHEY and CDR2 SMNVEV (reference sequence). Trimming pared 3 bases from V and 11 bases from J, leaving 16 bases between. The CDR3 is made up of 13 amino acids. In DNA, the CDR3 is TGTGCCAGCAGTTTCAAGGCAGCACGGAGGGCTTTCTTT. Translating it yields CASSFKAARRAFF.

The chain is built from TRBV29-1 and TRBJ2-3, with 7 bases that match TRBD1. After removal of 6 bases from V and 4 bases from J, the junction contained 13 bases not matched to a gene. The CDR3 totals 15 residues. Per the germline V gene, CDR1 is SQVTM and CDR2 is ANQGSEA. The CDR3 spells CSVSQGDPRSDTQYF. The CDR3 DNA follows: TGCAGCGTATCCCAGGGGGACCCCCGGTCAGATACGCAGTATTTT.

The rearrangement uses TRBV27 and TRBJ2-5; the match to TRBD1 covers 7 bases. Germline CDR1 is MNHEY and CDR2 is SMNVEV (reference sequence). The CDR3 loop spans 13 amino acids. Unmatched junction bases numbered 7, after V lost 5 bases and J lost 7 bases. The CDR3 DNA reads as TGTGCCAGCAGTGTGACAGGGAAGGGGACCCAGTACTTC. Its protein product is CASSVTGKGTQYF.

The chain's CDR3 is CASSVWSSGTGELFF. CDR3 coding DNA: TGTGCCAGCAGCGTCTGGTCTAGCGGCACCGGGGAGCTGTTTTTT. The gene calls are TRBV9 and TRBJ2-2; 7 bases match TRBD2. V dropped 2 bases and J dropped 4; count of bases not matched to a gene: 5. CDR3 length equals 15 residues. From germline, CDR1 is SGDLS and CDR2 YYNGEE.

This clonotype showed up just once. CDR3 residues: CASSLGLAGTYEQYF. The CDR3 DNA sequence: TGTGCCAGCAGCTTAGGCCTAGCGGGGACCTACGAGCAGTACTTC. This chain links TRBV7-2 with TRBJ2-7, with TRBD2 matching 9 bases. Trimming at V came to 1 base and at J to 2 bases, leaving 3 bases not matched to a gene. Germline V lookup: CDR1 SGHTA, CDR2 FQGNSA. The CDR3 runs 15 residues. Using reference TRBV7-2 and TRBJ2-7 for the parts outside the CDR3, the full variable domain is GAGVSQSPSNKVTEKGKDVELRCDPISGHTALYWYRQSLGQGLEFLIYFQGNSAPDKSGLPSDRFSAERTGGSVSTLTIQRTQQEDSAVYLCASSLGLAGTYEQYFGPGTRLTVT.

This sequence joins TRBV3-1 and TRBJ2-1; tentative D call: TRBD2 (6 bases). The CDR3 is 13 amino acids. The germline CDR1 and CDR2 sequences are LGHDT and YNNKEL (reference sequence). Trimming removed 4 bases from V and 8 bases from J, with 12 bases in between. The DNA for the CDR3 is TGTGCCAGCAGCCGACCTCCGGGGGATGAGCAGTTCTTC. This codes for CASSRPPGDEQFF.

The chain links TRBV4-1 to TRBJ1-1; D gene ambiguous. The CDR3 is 15 amino acids. The V and J ends lost 1 base and 1 base respectively, with 10 bases between them. Germline V gene sequence: CDR1 MGHRA, CDR2 YSYEKL. CDR3 amino acids: CASSQGSRRNTEAFF. CDR3 in DNA: TGCGCCAGCAGCCAAGGGTCCAGGCGGAACACTGAAGCTTTCTTT.

V gene TRBV6-5 combines with J gene TRBJ2-2, with D maybe TRBD1 (6 bases). Germline CDR1 and CDR2: MNHEY and SVGAGI. This CDR3 contains 15 residues. V was shortened by 1 base and J by 2 bases, with 8 bases between the two germline ends. CDR3 residues: CASSYYRDNTGELFF. The CDR3 DNA is TGTGCCAGCAGTTACTACAGGGACAACACCGGGGAGCTGTTTTTT.

This rearrangement joins TRBV28 to TRBJ1-2; D remains unclear. The V gene's germline CDR1 is MDHEN and CDR2 SYDVKM. The CDR3 loop spans 14 amino acids. V dropped 7 bases and J dropped 0 bases, with 12 bases sitting between them. The CDR3 reads CASTQGWTNYGYTF. The CDR3 DNA reads TGTGCCAGCACCCAAGGGTGGACTAACTATGGCTACACCTTC.

The chain combines TRBV7-9 with TRBJ1-2; possible D gene TRBD1, 5 bases. Trimming stripped 5 bases from V and 1 base from J, with 14 bases between. Germline V CDR1 and CDR2: SEHNR, FQNEAQ (reference sequence). The CDR3 has 15 residues. CDR3 in DNA: TGTGCCAGCAGCCCACACGGGACTTTTAACTATGGCTACACCTTC. Protein product: CASSPHGTFNYGYTF.

The gene calls are TRBV27 and TRBJ2-7, with TRBD1 identical over 9 bases. Trimming at V came to 9 bases and at J to 6 bases, leaving 12 bases not matched to a gene. This CDR3 has 14 residues. Looked up from germline, CDR1 is MNHEY and CDR2 is SMNVEV (reference sequence). CDR3 amino acids: CASNYGQGRGEQYF. DNA for the CDR3: TGTGCCAGTAATTACGGACAGGGGCGAGGCGAGCAGTACTTC.